The 32 T cell receptor beta chains listed next were all sequenced from one sample in a study of blood T cell repertoires in COVID-19 (dated by TCRdb to the early 2020s). Library method: the immunoSEQ multiplex PCR assay. TCRdb re-hosts the immuneACCESS table, in-frame sequences only. Its copies lack some clones; in the studies checked, an unresolved V gene accounts for under half of them, and the cause for the rest is not known. This sample is represented by approximately 200,000 clones; roughly 80% of them were singletons. The top ten constitute about 10% of the sample. Sequencing was done on a sample of peripheral blood. The receptors come from a woman of 80 years or more with COVID-19, enrolled during active disease.

The chain employs TRBV19 and TRBJ2-5; tentative D call: TRBD1 (6 bases). Germline V gene sequence: CDR1 LNHDA, CDR2 SQIVND (reference sequence). Trimming took off 2 bases at V and 2 bases at J, with 9 bases between the two ends. CDR3 size: 14 residues. The CDR3 DNA follows: TGTGCCAGTAGTATATCCCAGGGGCAAGAGACCCAGTACTTC. Translating it yields CASSISQGQETQYF.

This chain joins TRBV7-6 and TRBJ2-5, with 7 bases matching TRBD2. This CDR3 has 15 amino acids. Per the germline V gene, CDR1 is SGHVS and CDR2 is FNYEAQ. Losses at the gene ends were 2 bases for V and 5 bases for J; bases not matched to a gene: 8. The CDR3 bases are TGTGCCAGCAGCTTATTGGGAGGGGCTTGGGAGACCCAGTACTTC. Translation: CASSLLGGAWETQYF. The variable domain in full, with the rest retrieved from reference TRBV7-6 and TRBJ2-5, is GAGVSQSPRYKVTKRGQDVALRCDPISGHVSLYWYRQALGQGPEFLTYFNYEAQQDKSGLPNDRFSAERPEGSISTLTIQRTEQRDSAMYRCASSLLGGAWETQYFGPGTRLLVL.

The V and J genes are TRBV7-9 and TRBJ1-4, with D possibly matching TRBD1 (6 bases). The CDR3 loop spans 14 amino acids. Germline assignment: CDR1 SEHNR and CDR2 FQNEAQ (reference sequence). Trimming took 6 bases from V and 3 from J, leaving 11 bases between them. This CDR3 reads CASSRDTANEKLFF. The CDR3 DNA follows: TGTGCCAGCAGTCGGGACACAGCTAATGAAAAACTGTTTTTT. The variable domain in full, with the rest retrieved from reference TRBV7-9 and TRBJ1-4, is DTGVSQNPRHKITKRGQNVTFRCDPISEHNRLYWYRQTLGQGPEFLTYFQNEAQLEKSRLLSDRFSAERPKGSFSTLEIQRTEQGDSAMYLCASSRDTANEKLFFGSGTQLSVL.

Only one count was recorded for this clone. The gene calls are TRBV10-3 and TRBJ2-7; TRBD1 aligns across 8 bases. The germline CDR1 and CDR2 sequences are ENHRY and SYGVKD. V dropped 3 bases and J dropped 4; count of bases not matched to a gene: 5. This CDR3 contains 14 residues. The CDR3 here is CAISDGTGAYEQYV. In DNA form, the CDR3 reads TGTGCCATCAGTGATGGGACAGGCGCTTACGAGCAGTACGTC.

This clone was seen only once. The V gene is TRBV7-3, the J gene TRBJ2-2; D is unresolved. Germline CDR1 SGHTA, CDR2 FQGTGA. Trimming stripped 6 bases from V and 5 bases from J, with 7 bases between. This CDR3 is 12 amino acids long. CDR3 loop: CASRSLTGELFF. CDR3 DNA sequence: TGTGCCAGCAGGAGCTTGACCGGGGAGCTGTTTTTT.

The chain links TRBV20-1 to TRBJ1-2; 7 bases align to TRBD1. From germline, CDR1 is DFQATT and CDR2 SNEGSKA (reference sequence). The J segment lost 8 bases and the V segment lost 7 bases, leaving 7 bases of the junction unmatched. The CDR3 totals 11 residues. The CDR3 DNA sequence: TGCAGTGGTAGGGGGCTCCCAGGCTACACCTTC. This codes for CSGRGLPGYTF.

This clone was found a few times. V gene TRBV18 combines with J gene TRBJ2-6; possibly TRBD2 for D (5 bases). In germline, CDR1 is KGHSH, CDR2 LQKENI. With 3 bases removed from V and 3 bases from J, the gap between germline ends came to 9 bases. The CDR3 extends over 15 amino acids. The CDR3 DNA follows: TGTGCCAGCTCACCGGAGGTAGGTGGGGCCAACGTCCTGACTTTC. Protein product: CASSPEVGGANVLTF.

This rearrangement joins TRBV5-4 to TRBJ2-7; TRBD1 might be the D (7 bases). The CDR3 is 14 residues long. Germline V gene sequence: CDR1 SGHNT, CDR2 YYREEE (reference sequence). Between the trimmed V and J ends, which lost 4 bases and 0 bases, there was a span of 11 bases. In DNA, the CDR3 is TGTGCCAGCAGCCCAGGGGGGAGCTCCTACGAGCAGTACTTC. Protein: CASSPGGSSYEQYF.

This clone came up once. The gene calls are TRBV10-3 and TRBJ2-3; D is ambiguous. V lost 3 bases and J lost 0, with 4 bases in between. CDR1 and CDR2 (germline): ENHRY, SYGVKD. There are 13 residues in the CDR3. The CDR3 loop is CAISDRSTDTQYF. CDR3 nucleotides: TGTGCCATCAGTGATCGGAGCACAGATACGCAGTATTTT.

The chain couples TRBV28 to TRBJ1-5; 8 bases align to TRBD1. The CDR3 is 15 residues long. In germline, CDR1 is MDHEN, CDR2 SYDVKM. Trimming removed 8 bases from V and 5 bases from J; junction bases left unmatched: 11. The CDR3 here is CASATGQAGYQPQHF. The CDR3 nucleotides read TGTGCCAGCGCAACGGGACAGGCGGGATATCAGCCCCAGCATTTT.

J is TRBJ2-7 and V is TRBV4-3; maybe TRBD1 (5 bases). The CDR3 consists of 14 residues. CDR1 is LGHNA and CDR2 is YSLEER in the germline V gene. V was pared by 0 bases and J by 4 bases, with 10 bases between. The CDR3 loop is CASSQDGRVYEQYF. In nucleotides, the CDR3 is TGCGCCAGCAGCCAAGATGGCAGGGTGTACGAGCAGTACTTC.

V and J are TRBV13 and TRBJ2-7; 9 bases agree with TRBD1. Per germline, CDR1 PRHDT and CDR2 FYEKMQ (reference sequence). After removal of 4 bases from V and 7 bases from J, the junction contained 14 bases not matched to a gene. CDR3 size: 16 residues. The DNA for the CDR3 is TGTGCCAGCAGCTCACTGGACAGGGGAAACTCGGGGGAGCAGTACTTC. Encoded protein: CASSSLDRGNSGEQYF.

This chain links TRBV6-5 with TRBJ1-3; D not resolved. CDR1 is MNHEY and CDR2 is SVGAGI in the germline V gene. V was cut by 7 bases and J by 0 bases, with 10 bases left in between. The CDR3 totals 14 residues. The CDR3 coding sequence is TGTGCCAGCATATATGAGAGCTCTGGAAACACCATATATTTT. Protein: CASIYESSGNTIYF.

The chain is built from TRBV18 and TRBJ1-1, with 9 bases aligning to TRBD1. The CDR3 spans 14 residues. The V gene's germline CDR1 is KGHSH and CDR2 LQKENI. Germline trimming cut 3 bases from V and 5 bases from J; bases unmatched to any gene: 4. DNA of the CDR3: TGTGCCAGCTCACCGGGACAGGGAGAGACTGAAGCTTTCTTT. Translation gives CASSPGQGETEAFF.

This chain joins TRBV7-2 and TRBJ1-2; the D is unclear. The germline CDR1 and CDR2 sequences are SGHTA and FQGNSA. The CDR3 totals 10 residues. The V end lost 6 bases, the J end lost 5 bases, and 4 bases lay between the germline ends. CDR3 sequence (DNA): TGTGCCAGCAGTCAGTATGGCTACACCTTC. It specifies CASSQYGYTF.

V usage is TRBV7-2 and J usage is TRBJ2-2; 11 bases match TRBD2. V lost 4 bases and J lost 4; bases outside the gene matches: 2. The CDR3 extends over 15 amino acids. Germline values: CDR1 SGHTA, CDR2 FQGNSA. This chain's CDR3 is CASSSGLAATGELFF. CDR3 nucleotides: TGTGCCAGCAGCTCGGGACTAGCGGCCACCGGGGAGCTGTTTTTT.

The chain links TRBV6-5 to TRBJ2-3; a weak D match, TRBD1 (6 bases). Between the trimmed V and J ends, which lost 8 bases and 2 bases, there was a span of 14 bases. Germline CDR1 is MNHEY and CDR2 is SVGAGI. The CDR3 covers 14 residues. The CDR3: CASELTGSTDTQYF. In nucleotides, the CDR3 is TGTGCCAGCGAACTAACAGGGTCCACAGATACGCAGTATTTT.

The chain carries TRBV3-1 (or the pseudogene TRBV3-2) and TRBJ2-3, with 12 bases matching TRBD2. V shed 4 bases, J shed 6 bases, and the junction held 11 bases outside the gene matches. The V gene's germline CDR1 is LGHDT and CDR2 YNNKEL (reference sequence). The CDR3 consists of 17 residues. CDR3 in DNA: TGTGCCAGCAGCCCCGAAAGGTCTAGCGGGGGGGCGGATACGCAGTATTTT. The encoded protein is CASSPERSSGGADTQYF.

This chain connects TRBV9 to TRBJ1-3; TRBD1 matches at 9 bases. The CDR3 has 15 amino acids. CDR1 and CDR2 (germline): SGDLS, YYNGEE. V lost 4 bases, J lost 3 bases, and 5 bases stayed unmatched. The CDR3 nucleotides read TGTGCCAGCAGCACGGGACAGGGTCATGGAAACACCATATATTTT. Encoded protein: CASSTGQGHGNTIYF.

The rearrangement joins TRBV19 to TRBJ2-3, with 8 positions matching TRBD2. The CDR3 is 12 amino acids. Germline-derived CDR1 and CDR2 are LNHDA and SQIVND (reference sequence). The J segment lost 6 bases and the V segment lost 6 bases, leaving 2 bases of the junction unmatched. CDR3 sequence reads: CASSVAGDTQYF. CDR3 coding DNA: TGTGCCAGTAGCGTAGCGGGGGATACGCAGTATTTT.

The chain joins TRBV5-4 to TRBJ1-4, with 9 nucleotides matching TRBD1. From germline, CDR1 is SGHNT and CDR2 YYREEE (reference sequence). V was pared by 0 bases and J by 14 bases, with 8 bases of the junction left unmatched. This CDR3 is built from 14 residues. The CDR3 spells CASSLDRGRLGLFF. The CDR3 DNA follows: TGTGCCAGCAGCTTGGACAGGGGGCGGCTAGGGCTGTTTTTT.

This clone showed up just a few times. V gene TRBV5-5 combines with J gene TRBJ1-1; D gene unclear. V was trimmed by 4 bases and J by 0 bases, leaving 13 bases between them. Germline V gives CDR1 SGHKS, CDR2 YYEKEE (reference sequence). This CDR3 spans 15 amino acids. CDR3 bases: TGTGCCAGCAGCCCTACATGGGCCCTGAACACTGAAGCTTTCTTT. Amino acid sequence: CASSPTWALNTEAFF.

Points on this clone: Distinct nucleotide sequences in the sample also encode this CDR3. The chain combines TRBV19 with TRBJ2-6; tentatively, D is TRBD2 (5 bases). Deletions cut 5 bases from V and 0 bases from J, with 5 bases between. CDR3 length: 14 amino acids. Germline V gene sequence: CDR1 LNHDA, CDR2 SQIVND (reference sequence). The CDR3: CASSGGSGANVLTF. As DNA, the CDR3 is TGTGCCAGTAGTGGAGGCTCTGGGGCCAACGTCCTGACTTTC.

V and J are TRBV7-8 and TRBJ2-3; TRBD1 matches 7 bases. This CDR3 region has 16 residues. The V and J ends lost 5 bases and 0 bases, in that order; junction bases with no gene match: 8. The germline V gene has CDR1 SGHVS and CDR2 FQNEAQ. CDR3 loop: CASSGFRQGSTDTQYF. DNA of the CDR3: TGTGCCAGCAGCGGATTCCGACAGGGTAGCACAGATACGCAGTATTTT. Full variable domain (remainder filled in from reference TRBV7-8 and TRBJ2-3): GAGVSQSPRYKVAKRGQDVALRCDPISGHVSLFWYQQALGQGPEFLTYFQNEAQLDKSGLPSDRFFAERPEGSVSTLKIQRTQQEDSAVYLCASSGFRQGSTDTQYFGPGTRLTVL.

V is TRBV19 and J is TRBJ2-2, with 13 positions matching TRBD2. Losses at the gene ends were 9 bases for V and 4 bases for J; bases not matched to a gene: 5. The length of the CDR3 is 15 residues. Germline values: CDR1 LNHDA, CDR2 SQIVND (reference sequence). The CDR3 bases are TGTGCCAGCAGGACTAGCGGGGGAGGCACCGGGGAGCTGTTTTTT. It yields the protein CASRTSGGGTGELFF.

V is TRBV28 and J is TRBJ2-3, with 10 bases lining up with TRBD2. This CDR3 is 12 amino acids long. The J segment lost 11 bases and the V segment lost 8 bases, leaving 7 bases of the junction unmatched. Germline loops: CDR1 MDHEN, CDR2 SYDVKM. CDR3 in DNA: TGTGCCAGCCGGCCGGGACTAGCGAAGCAGTATTTT. Its protein product is CASRPGLAKQYF.

This chain links TRBV3-1 (or the pseudogene TRBV3-2) with TRBJ1-2, with a tentative D call TRBD1 (5 bases). The V and J ends lost 4 bases and 8 bases respectively, with 14 bases between them. The CDR3 runs 13 residues. Germline values: CDR1 LGHDT, CDR2 YNNKEL (reference sequence). The CDR3 spells CASSRSSGDGYTF. CDR3 coding DNA: TGTGCCAGCAGCCGCAGCTCGGGGGACGGCTACACCTTC.

The chain joins TRBV28 to TRBJ1-1, with a possible D match to TRBD1 (6 bases). Germline values: CDR1 MDHEN, CDR2 SYDVKM. The CDR3 extends over 14 amino acids. V was clipped by 5 bases and J by 6 bases, with 16 bases between them. This chain's CDR3 is CASSLPGGAAEAFF. The CDR3 bases are TGTGCCAGCAGTCTTCCGGGGGGGGCCGCTGAAGCTTTCTTT.

The rearrangement joins TRBV15 to TRBJ1-3; D perhaps matches TRBD1 (5 bases). V lost 0 bases and J 9 bases, leaving 12 bases between the germline ends. Germline CDR1 reads LNHNV; CDR2 reads YYDKDF (reference sequence). This CDR3 contains 14 residues. In nucleotides, the CDR3 is TGTGCCACCAGCAGAGATCGAGGAAGGGGCACCATATATTTT. Its translation: CATSRDRGRGTIYF. Drawing the rest from reference TRBV15 and TRBJ1-3, the complete variable domain is DAMVIQNPRYQVTQFGKPVTLSCSQTLNHNVMYWYQQKSSQAPKLLFHYYDKDFNNEADTPDNFQSRRPNTSFCFLDIRSPGLGDTAMYLCATSRDRGRGTIYFGEGSWLTVV.

This chain connects TRBV4-1 to TRBJ2-3, with TRBD2 matching over 8 bases. The V gene's germline CDR1 is MGHRA and CDR2 YSYEKL. J lost 3 bases, V lost 1 base, and 12 bases had no gene match. This CDR3 has 18 residues. The DNA of the CDR3 is TGCGCCAGCAGCCAAGTGTGGGAGCCCGGGGGGGCTACAGATACGCAGTATTTT. Protein sequence: CASSQVWEPGGATDTQYF.

This clone has just a few counts. This chain uses TRBV5-1 with TRBJ2-7; D is uncertain. The CDR3 is 15 residues long. CDR1 and CDR2 from the germline V gene are SGHRS and YFSETQ. The V gene lost 3 bases and the J gene lost 5 bases, with 18 bases spanning the gap. CDR3 amino acids: CASSSSGDRWDEQYF. CDR3 nucleotides: TGCGCCAGCAGCTCCTCAGGTGATAGGTGGGACGAGCAGTACTTC.

The chain joins TRBV2 to TRBJ2-3; 9 bases are a match to TRBD2. Germline CDR1 SNHLY, CDR2 FYNNEI. This CDR3 is 15 amino acids long. Trimming cost V 5 bases and J 3 bases; bases outside gene matches: 6. The CDR3 reads CASSYQAGGTDTQYF. The DNA for the CDR3 is TGTGCCAGCAGTTACCAAGCGGGGGGAACAGATACGCAGTATTTT.